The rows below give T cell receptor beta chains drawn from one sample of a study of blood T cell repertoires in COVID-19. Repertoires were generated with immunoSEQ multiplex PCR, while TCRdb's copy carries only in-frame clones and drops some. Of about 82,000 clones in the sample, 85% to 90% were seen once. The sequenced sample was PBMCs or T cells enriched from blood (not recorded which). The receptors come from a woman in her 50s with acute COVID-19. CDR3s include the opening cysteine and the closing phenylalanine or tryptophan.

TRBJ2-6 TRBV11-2 CASSLVGVKANVLTF
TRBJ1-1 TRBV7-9 CASSSFQGGEMNTEAFF
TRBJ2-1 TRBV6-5 CASSSAGAATYNEQFF
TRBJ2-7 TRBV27 CASSLGLAGAYEQYF
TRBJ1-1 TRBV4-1 CASSSPGLRTEAFF
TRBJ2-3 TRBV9 CASSVGTSGRISTDTQYF
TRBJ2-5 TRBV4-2 CASSQGLAAQETQYF
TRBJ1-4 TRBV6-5 CASPGTDNEKLFF
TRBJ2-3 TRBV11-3 CASSLGQGIADTQYF
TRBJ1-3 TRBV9 CASSARTGPTAGNTIYF
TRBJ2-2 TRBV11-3 CASSRQTGSNTGELFF
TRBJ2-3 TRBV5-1 CASSLDRGQDTQYF
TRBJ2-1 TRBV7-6 CASSSIAGGEGEQFF
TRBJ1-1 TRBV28 CASSLTDRATEAFF